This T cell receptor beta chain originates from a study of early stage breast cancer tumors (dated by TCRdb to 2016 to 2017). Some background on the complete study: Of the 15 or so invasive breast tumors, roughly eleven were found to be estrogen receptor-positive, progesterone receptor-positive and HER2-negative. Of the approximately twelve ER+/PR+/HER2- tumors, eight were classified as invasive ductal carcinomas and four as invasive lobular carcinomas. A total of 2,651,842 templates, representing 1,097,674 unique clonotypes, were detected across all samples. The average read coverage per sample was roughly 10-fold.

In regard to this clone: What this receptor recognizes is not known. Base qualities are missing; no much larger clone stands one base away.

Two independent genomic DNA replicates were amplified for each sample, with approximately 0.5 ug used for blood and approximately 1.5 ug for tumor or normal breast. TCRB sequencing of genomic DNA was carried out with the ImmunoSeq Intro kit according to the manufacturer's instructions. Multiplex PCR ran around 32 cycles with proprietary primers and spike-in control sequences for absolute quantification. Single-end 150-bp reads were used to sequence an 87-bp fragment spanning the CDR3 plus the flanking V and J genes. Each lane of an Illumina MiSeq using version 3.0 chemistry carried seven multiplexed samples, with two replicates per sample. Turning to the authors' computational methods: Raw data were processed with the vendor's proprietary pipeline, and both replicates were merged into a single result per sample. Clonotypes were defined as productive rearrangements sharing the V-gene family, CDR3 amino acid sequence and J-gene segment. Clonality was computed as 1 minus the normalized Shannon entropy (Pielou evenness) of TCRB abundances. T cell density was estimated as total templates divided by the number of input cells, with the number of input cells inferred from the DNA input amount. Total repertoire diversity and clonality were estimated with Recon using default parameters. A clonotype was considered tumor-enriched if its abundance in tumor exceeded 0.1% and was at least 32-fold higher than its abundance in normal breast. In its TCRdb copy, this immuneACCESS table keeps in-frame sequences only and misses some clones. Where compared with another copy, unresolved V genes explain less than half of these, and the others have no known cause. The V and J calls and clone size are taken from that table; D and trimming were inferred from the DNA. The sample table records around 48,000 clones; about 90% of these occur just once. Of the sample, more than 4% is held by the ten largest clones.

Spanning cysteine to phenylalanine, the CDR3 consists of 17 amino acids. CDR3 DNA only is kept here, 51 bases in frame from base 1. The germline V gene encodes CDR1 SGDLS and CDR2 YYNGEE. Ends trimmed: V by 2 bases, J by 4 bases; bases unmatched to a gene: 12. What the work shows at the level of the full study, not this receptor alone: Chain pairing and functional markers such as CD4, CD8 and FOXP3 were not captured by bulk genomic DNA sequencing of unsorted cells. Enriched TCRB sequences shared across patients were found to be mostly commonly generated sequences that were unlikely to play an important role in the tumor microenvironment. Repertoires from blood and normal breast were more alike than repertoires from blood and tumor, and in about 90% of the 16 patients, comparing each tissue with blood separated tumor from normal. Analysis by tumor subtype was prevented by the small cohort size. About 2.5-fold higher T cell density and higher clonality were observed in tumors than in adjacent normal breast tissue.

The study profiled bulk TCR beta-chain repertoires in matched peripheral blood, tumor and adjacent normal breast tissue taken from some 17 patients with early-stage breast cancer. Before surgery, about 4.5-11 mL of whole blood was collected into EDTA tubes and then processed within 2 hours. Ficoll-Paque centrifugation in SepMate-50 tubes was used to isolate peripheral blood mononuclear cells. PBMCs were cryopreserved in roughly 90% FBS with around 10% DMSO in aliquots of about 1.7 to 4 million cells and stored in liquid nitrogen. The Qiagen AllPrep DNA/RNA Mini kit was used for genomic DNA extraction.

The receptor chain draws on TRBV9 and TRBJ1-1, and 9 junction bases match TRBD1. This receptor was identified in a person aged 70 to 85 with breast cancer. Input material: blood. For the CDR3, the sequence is CASSVRDRDVRRTEAFF. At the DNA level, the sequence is TGTGCCAGCAGCGTCCGGGACAGGGACGTTCGGCGCACTGAAGCTTTCTTT.